This T cell receptor (beta chain) comes out of a study of blood T cell repertoires in COVID-19. For the study at large: Specimens from acute and convalescent COVID-19 originated in the United States, Italy and Spain.

Everyone who took part was roughly 18 to 89 years old, and they came from about two dozen US areas. Cohort 3 donors counted as recovered after two negative PCRs, clearance, or resolved symptoms. Under the authors' procedure: The assay estimated nucleated cells by amplifying reference gene primers. Libraries were prepared by immunoSEQ multiplex PCR; TCRdb keeps only in-frame clonotypes and omits some of them. That table gives V, J and clone size, and the DNA gave D and trimming. The profile shows more than 300,000 clones, 70% to 90% of them singletons. The source of this sequence is a woman under 40 who had recovered from COVID-19. Specimen: PBMCs or T cells enriched from blood (not recorded which).

CDR3 residues: CASSKAGTYAGELFF. DNA for the CDR3: TGTGCCAGCAGCAAGGCCGGGACATACGCCGGGGAGCTGTTTTTT. The rearrangement links TRBV7-2 to TRBJ2-2, with D possibly TRBD1 on 6 matching bases. The CDR3 spans 15 residues. Germline V gives CDR1 SGHTA, CDR2 FQGNSA. Trimming stripped 5 bases from V and 6 bases from J, with 16 bases between.